This T cell receptor beta chain was recovered during a study of blood T cell repertoires in COVID-19. Overall study: From the United States, Italy and Spain came samples of acute and convalescent COVID-19. T cells, B-cell-depleted T cells, or PBMCs supplied cDNA or gDNA.

As processed by the authors: Reference gene primers were amplified, and this amplification served to estimate nucleated cell counts. Clones were read by immunoSEQ multiplex PCR, and TCRdb kept only the in-frame ones, dropping some. V and J calls and clone size are those listed in that table; D and trimming were worked out from the DNA. The table records hundreds of thousands of clones, nearly 90% of them present only once. Clinical histories supplied by participants themselves formed the basis of cohort assignment. The CDR3 is 15 residues long. From germline, CDR1 is SGHTA and CDR2 FQGTGA. V dropped 0 bases and J dropped 4; count of bases not matched to a gene: 3.

The V and J genes are TRBV7-3 and TRBJ2-7, with TRBD2 matching 10 bases. Source material: PBMCs or T cells enriched from blood (not recorded which). The TCR originated in a woman aged 18-29 years with acute COVID-19. CDR3 sequence (DNA): TGTGCCAGCAGCTTAACAGCGGGAGGGTCATACGAGCAGTACTTC. Translating it yields CASSLTAGGSYEQYF. Using reference TRBV7-3 and TRBJ2-7 for the parts outside the CDR3, the full variable domain is GAGVSQTPSNKVTEKGKYVELRCDPISGHTALYWYRQSLGQGPEFLIYFQGTGAADDSGLPNDRFFAVRPEGSVSTLKIQRTERGDSAVYLCASSLTAGGSYEQYFGPGTRLTVT.